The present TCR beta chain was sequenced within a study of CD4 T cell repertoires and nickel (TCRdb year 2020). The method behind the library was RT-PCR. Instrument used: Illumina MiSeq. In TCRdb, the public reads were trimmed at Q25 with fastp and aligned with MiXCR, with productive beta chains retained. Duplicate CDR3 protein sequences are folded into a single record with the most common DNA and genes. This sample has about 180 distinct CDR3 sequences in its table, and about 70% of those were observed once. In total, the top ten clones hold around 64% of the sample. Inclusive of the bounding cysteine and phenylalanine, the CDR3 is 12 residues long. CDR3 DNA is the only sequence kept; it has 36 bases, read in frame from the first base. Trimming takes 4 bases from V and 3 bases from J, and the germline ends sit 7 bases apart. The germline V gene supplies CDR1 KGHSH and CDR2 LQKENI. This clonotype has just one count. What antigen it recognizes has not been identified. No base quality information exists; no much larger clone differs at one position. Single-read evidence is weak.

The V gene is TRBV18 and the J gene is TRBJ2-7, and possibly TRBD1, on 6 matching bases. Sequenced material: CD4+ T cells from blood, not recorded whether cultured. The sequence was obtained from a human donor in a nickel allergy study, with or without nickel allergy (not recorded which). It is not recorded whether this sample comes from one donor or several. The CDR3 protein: CASSQQGYEQYF. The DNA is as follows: TGTGCCAGCTCACAACAGGGCTACGAGCAGTACTTC.